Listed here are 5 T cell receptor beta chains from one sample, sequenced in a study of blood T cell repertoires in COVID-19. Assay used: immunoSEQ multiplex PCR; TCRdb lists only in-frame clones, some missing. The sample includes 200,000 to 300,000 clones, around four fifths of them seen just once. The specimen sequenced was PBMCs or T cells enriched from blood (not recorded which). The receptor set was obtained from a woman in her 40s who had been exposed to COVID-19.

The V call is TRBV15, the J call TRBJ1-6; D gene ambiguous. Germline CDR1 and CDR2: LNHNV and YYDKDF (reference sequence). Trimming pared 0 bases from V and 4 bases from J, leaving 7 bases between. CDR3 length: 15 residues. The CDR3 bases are TGTGCCACCAGCAGAGACCGGGATTATAATTCACCCCTCCACTTT. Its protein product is CATSRDRDYNSPLHF. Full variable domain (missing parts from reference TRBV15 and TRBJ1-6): DAMVIQNPRYQVTQFGKPVTLSCSQTLNHNVMYWYQQKSSQAPKLLFHYYDKDFNNEADTPDNFQSRRPNTSFCFLDIRSPGLGDTAMYLCATSRDRDYNSPLHFGNGTRLTVT.

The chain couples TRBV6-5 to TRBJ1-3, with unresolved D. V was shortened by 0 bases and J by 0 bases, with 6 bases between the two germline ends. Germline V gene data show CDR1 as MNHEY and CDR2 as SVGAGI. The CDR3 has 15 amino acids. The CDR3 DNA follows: TGTGCCAGCAGTTACTCCGGAGTCTCTGGAAACACCATATATTTT. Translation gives CASSYSGVSGNTIYF.

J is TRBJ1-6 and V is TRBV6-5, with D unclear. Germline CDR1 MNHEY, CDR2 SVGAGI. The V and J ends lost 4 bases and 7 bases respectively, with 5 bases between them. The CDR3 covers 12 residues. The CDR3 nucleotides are TGTGCCAGCAGTTTGGAGAATTCACCCCTCCACTTT. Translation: CASSLENSPLHF.

CDR3 coding DNA: TGCGCCAGCAGCTTGGGGTTATCGGGTATGAACACTGAAGCTTTCTTT. This encodes CASSLGLSGMNTEAFF. This chain joins TRBV5-1 and TRBJ1-1; no firm D call. The CDR3 extends over 16 amino acids. Trimming shortened V by 0 bases and J by 0 bases, and 12 bases separated the two germline ends. CDR1 and CDR2 (germline): SGHRS, YFSETQ.

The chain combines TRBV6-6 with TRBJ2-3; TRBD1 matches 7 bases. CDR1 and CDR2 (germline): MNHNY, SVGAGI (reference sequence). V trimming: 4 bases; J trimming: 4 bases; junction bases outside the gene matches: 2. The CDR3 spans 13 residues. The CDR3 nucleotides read TGTGCCAGCAGTTCGACAGGGTCAGATACGCAGTATTTT. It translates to CASSSTGSDTQYF.